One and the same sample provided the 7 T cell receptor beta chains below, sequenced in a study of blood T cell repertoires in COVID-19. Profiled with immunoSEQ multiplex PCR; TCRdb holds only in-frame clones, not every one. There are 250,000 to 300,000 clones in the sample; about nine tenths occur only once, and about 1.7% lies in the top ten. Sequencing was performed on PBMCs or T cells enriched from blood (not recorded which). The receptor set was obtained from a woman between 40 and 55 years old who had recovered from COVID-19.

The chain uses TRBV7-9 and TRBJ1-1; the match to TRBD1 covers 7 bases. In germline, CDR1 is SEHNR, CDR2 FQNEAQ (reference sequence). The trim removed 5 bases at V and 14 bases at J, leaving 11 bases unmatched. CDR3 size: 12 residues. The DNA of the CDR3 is TGTGCCAGCAGCCCCGGACAGGTCCTCGGGTTCTTT. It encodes CASSPGQVLGFF.

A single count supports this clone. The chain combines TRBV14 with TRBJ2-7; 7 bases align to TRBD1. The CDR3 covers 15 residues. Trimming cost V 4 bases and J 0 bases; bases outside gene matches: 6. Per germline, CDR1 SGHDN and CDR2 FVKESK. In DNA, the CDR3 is TGTGCCAGCAGCCTCCGGGACAGCCGCTCCTACGAGCAGTACTTC. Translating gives CASSLRDSRSYEQYF.

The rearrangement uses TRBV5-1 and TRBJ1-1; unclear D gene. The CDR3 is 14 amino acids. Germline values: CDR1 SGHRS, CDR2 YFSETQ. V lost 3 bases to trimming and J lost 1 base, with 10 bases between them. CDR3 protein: CASSSKPPNTEAFF. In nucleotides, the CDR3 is TGCGCCAGCAGCTCCAAGCCCCCGAACACTGAAGCTTTCTTT.

CDR3 DNA: TGTGCCAGCACGGGGGGAAGGCGCCCTGAAAAACTGTTTTTT. This sequence encodes CASTGGRRPEKLFF. The J gene is TRBJ1-4, the V gene TRBV6-5; perhaps TRBD1 as D (5 bases). Trimming removed 7 bases at V and 7 bases at J, with 16 bases between. Germline V gene data show CDR1 as MNHEY and CDR2 as SVGAGI. CDR3 size: 14 residues.

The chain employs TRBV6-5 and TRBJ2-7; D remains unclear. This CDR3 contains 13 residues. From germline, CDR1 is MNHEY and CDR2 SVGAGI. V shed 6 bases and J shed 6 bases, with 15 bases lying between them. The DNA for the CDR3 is TGTGCCAGCAGCGCACGAACTATTGGCGAGCAGTACTTC. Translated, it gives CASSARTIGEQYF.

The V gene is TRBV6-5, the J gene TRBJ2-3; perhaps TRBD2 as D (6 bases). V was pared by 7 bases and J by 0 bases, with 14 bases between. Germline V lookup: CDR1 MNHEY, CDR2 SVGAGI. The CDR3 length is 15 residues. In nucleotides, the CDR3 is TGTGCCAGCACCCCGCCGGGGGATAGCACAGATACGCAGTATTTT. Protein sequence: CASTPPGDSTDTQYF.

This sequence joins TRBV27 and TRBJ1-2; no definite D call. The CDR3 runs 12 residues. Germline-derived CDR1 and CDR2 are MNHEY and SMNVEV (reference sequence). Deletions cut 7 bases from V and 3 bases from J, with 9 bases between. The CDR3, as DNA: TGTGCCAGCATTGACACTTACTATGGCTACACCTTC. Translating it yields CASIDTYYGYTF.